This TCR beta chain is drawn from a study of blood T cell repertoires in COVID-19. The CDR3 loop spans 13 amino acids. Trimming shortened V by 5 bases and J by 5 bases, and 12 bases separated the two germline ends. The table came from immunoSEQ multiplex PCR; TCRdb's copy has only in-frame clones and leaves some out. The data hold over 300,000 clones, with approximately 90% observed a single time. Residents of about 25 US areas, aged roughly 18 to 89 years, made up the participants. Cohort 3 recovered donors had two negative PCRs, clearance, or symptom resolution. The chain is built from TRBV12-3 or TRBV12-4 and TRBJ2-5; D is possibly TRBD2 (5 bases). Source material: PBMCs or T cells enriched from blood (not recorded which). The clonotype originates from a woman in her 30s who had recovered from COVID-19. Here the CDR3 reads CASSQTQRETQYF. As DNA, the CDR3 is TGTGCCAGCAGTCAGACCCAGCGGGAGACCCAGTACTTC.